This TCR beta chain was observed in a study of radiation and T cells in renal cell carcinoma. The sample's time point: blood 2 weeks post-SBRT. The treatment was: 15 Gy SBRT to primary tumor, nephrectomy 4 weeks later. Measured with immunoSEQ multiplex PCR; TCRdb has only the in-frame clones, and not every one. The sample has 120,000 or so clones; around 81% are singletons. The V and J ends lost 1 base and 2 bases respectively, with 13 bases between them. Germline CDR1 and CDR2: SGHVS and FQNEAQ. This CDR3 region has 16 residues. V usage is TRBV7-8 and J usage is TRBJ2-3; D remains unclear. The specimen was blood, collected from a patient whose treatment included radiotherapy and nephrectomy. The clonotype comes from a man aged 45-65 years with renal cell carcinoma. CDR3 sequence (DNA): TGTGCCAGCAGCTTAGTGGTCGGCACGAACACAGATACGCAGTATTTT. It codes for CASSLVVGTNTDTQYF.